The clone carrying this TCR beta chain was recorded only once. Individuals drawn from about two dozen US areas were about 18 to 89 years old. In assigning cohorts, the study relied on participant-reported clinical history. Original analysis: Estimates of nucleated cell counts were drawn from the amplification of reference gene primers. TCRdb's copy holds only in-frame clones and misses some; the assay was immunoSEQ multiplex PCR. Clone size and V and J calls were adopted from that table, with D and trimming inferred from the DNA. Of roughly 250,000 clones in the sample, about 90% were seen once. The data were taken from a study of blood T cell repertoires in COVID-19. Sequenced sample: PBMCs or T cells enriched from blood (not recorded which). The sequence derives from a human donor in a cohort exposed to, infected with or recovered from COVID-19 (not recorded which). The donor label of this sample is uncertain.

The CDR3 sequence is CASSAAGDSYNEQFF. The CDR3 DNA follows: TGTGCCAGCAGCGCGGCGGGGGACTCCTACAATGAGCAGTTCTTC. The V gene is TRBV9, the J gene TRBJ2-1; 7 bases fit TRBD2. The germline gives CDR1 SGDLS, CDR2 YYNGEE. This CDR3 spans 15 amino acids. Trimming cost V 3 bases and J 0 bases; bases outside gene matches: 3.